Shown below are 13 T cell receptor beta chains from a single sample sequenced in a study of tumor and adjacent non-tumor tissue in lung cancer. The template was RNA from unsorted bulk tissue. TCRbeta libraries were built with three rounds of nested PCR, modified from ARM-PCR. TCRdb processed the multiplex PCR reads anew with MiXCR; each CDR3 protein has one entry. The table shows approximately 130,000 distinct CDR3 sequences, with about 66% occurring only once. Material for sequencing was lung tumor tissue. These receptors were obtained from a man under 40 with non-small cell lung cancer.

On this clonotype itself: The junction differs from germline at one of its ends, possibly a read error. This chain links TRBV5-5 with TRBJ1-1, with D possibly being TRBD1 (6 bases). CDR3 size: 14 residues. CDR1 is SGHKS and CDR2 is YYEKEE in the germline V gene (reference sequence). CDR3 in amino acids: CASCFRGLGTEAFF. The CDR3 nucleotides are TGTGCCAGCTGCTTCAGGGGCCTTGGGACTGAAGCTTTCTTT.

This chain uses TRBV4-1 with TRBJ2-5, with 8 bases lining up with TRBD1. J gave up 5 bases and V 5 bases, and 4 bases lay outside the gene matches. The germline V gene encodes CDR1 MGHRA and CDR2 YSYEKL. This CDR3 comprises 13 residues. The CDR3 coding sequence is TGCGCCAGCAGCTTAGACAGGGGTGAGACCCAGTACTTC. Amino acid sequence: CASSLDRGETQYF.

Comments on this clonotype: With a much larger clone just one base away, this may be a read error. J is TRBJ1-2 and V is TRBV25-1; 8 bases fit TRBD1. The V gene end was trimmed by 3 bases and the J gene end by 7 bases; junction bases not matched to a gene: 10. This CDR3 spans 15 amino acids. The V gene's germline CDR1 is MGHDK and CDR2 SYGVNS. The CDR3 sequence: CASSEEGQGAIGYTF. As DNA, the CDR3 is TGTGCCAGCAGTGAGGAGGGGCAGGGGGCGATTGGCTACACCTTC.

V and J are TRBV7-9 and TRBJ1-1; the match to TRBD1 covers 8 bases. Germline trimming cut 5 bases from V and 6 bases from J; bases unmatched to any gene: 8. The germline CDR1 and CDR2 sequences are SEHNR and FQNEAQ (reference sequence). This CDR3 contains 14 residues. The CDR3 protein is CASSPGQGGAEAFF. In nucleotides, the CDR3 is TGTGCCAGCAGCCCCGGACAGGGTGGGGCTGAAGCTTTCTTT.

There are many counts of this clonotype. The chain uses TRBV5-6 and TRBJ2-3; D possibly matches TRBD1 or TRBD2 (5 bases each). The V and J ends lost 0 bases and 4 bases respectively, with 9 bases between them. The V gene's germline CDR1 is SGHDT and CDR2 YYEEEE. The CDR3 is 14 residues long. As DNA, the CDR3 is TGTGCCAGCAGCTTGGTGGGGGTGGCAGATACGCAGTATTTT. Residues: CASSLVGVADTQYF.

On this clonotype itself: A much larger clone lies a single base off, so this may be a read error. This chain joins TRBV4-3 and TRBJ2-1, with D possibly being TRBD1 (5 bases). The V gene's germline CDR1 is LGHNA and CDR2 YSLEER. CDR3 length: 15 residues. The germline V and J ends were trimmed by 0 bases and 7 bases, with 13 bases remaining between them. CDR3 region: CASSQDQAGLNEQFF. As DNA, the CDR3 is TGCGCCAGCAGCCAAGACCAGGCAGGGTTGAATGAGCAGTTCTTC.

The chain combines TRBV20-1 with TRBJ2-3; 7 bases are shared with TRBD2. This CDR3 has 18 amino acids. Per germline, CDR1 DFQATT and CDR2 SNEGSKA (reference sequence). CDR3 sequence: CNTRGNGGKEGPGDTQYF. CDR3 in DNA: TGCAATACTAGAGGAAACGGGGGGAAAGAGGGGCCCGGAGATACGCAGTATTTT.

With regard to this clonotype: One junction end does not reproduce the germline sequence, and a read error may be involved. V usage is TRBV29-1 and J usage is TRBJ2-5; D might be TRBD1 or TRBD2, each matching 6 bases. The germline V gene has CDR1 SQVTM and CDR2 ANQGSEA. The CDR3 is 12 residues long. In nucleotides, the CDR3 is TGCGGCGTTGGAGGGGGTCAAGAGATCCAGTACTTC. Amino acid sequence: CGVGGGQEIQYF.

This clonotype came up once. This may arise from a read error, as a much more abundant clone is one base away. The rearrangement joins TRBV6-2 or TRBV6-3 to TRBJ2-1; no definite D call. The CDR3 covers 13 residues. Germline CDR1 and CDR2: MNHEY and SVGEGT. In nucleotides, the CDR3 is TGTGCCATCAGTCAAATCCCCAGTAATGAGCAGTTCTTC. It specifies CAISQIPSNEQFF.

This clonotype was seen at least ten times. The CDR3 nucleotides are TGTGCCAGCTCCTTCAGGGGAGCCCCCGAGCAGTACTTC. The encoded protein is CASSFRGAPEQYF. The chain couples TRBV28 to TRBJ2-7; TRBD1 might be the D (6 bases). The ends were cut back, 8 bases at V and 6 bases at J, with 17 bases in the middle. Germline loops: CDR1 MDHEN, CDR2 SYDVKM. This CDR3 region has 13 residues.

A word on this clonotype: This sequence may be a read error, since a much larger clone differs from it by one base. The chain has TRBV20-1 and TRBJ1-2; D is unclear. V was cut by 3 bases and J by 0 bases, with 8 bases left in between. In germline, CDR1 is DFQATT, CDR2 SNEGSKA (reference sequence). This CDR3 has 13 amino acids. CDR3 nucleotides: TGCAGTGCTAGGAGGAGGGCTAACTATGGCTACACCTTC. Encoded protein: CSARRRANYGYTF.

This clonotype came up a few times. The rearrangement links TRBV7-9 to TRBJ2-5, with D possibly called TRBD1 or TRBD2 (6 bases each). Germline CDR1 reads SEHNR; CDR2 reads FQNEAQ (reference sequence). V lost 5 bases to trimming and J lost 4 bases, with 23 bases between them. This CDR3 region has 17 residues. Here the CDR3 reads CASSPGRTAETLETQYF. In DNA form, the CDR3 reads TGTGCCAGCAGCCCAGGGAGGACAGCGGAGACCCTAGAGACCCAGTACTTC.

This clonotype turned up a few times. The rearrangement links TRBV24-1 to TRBJ1-1; TRBD1 aligns across 10 bases. CDR3 length: 16 amino acids. V lost 7 bases and J lost 3; bases outside the gene matches: 10. Germline V gene lookup returns CDR1 KGHDR and CDR2 SFDVKD. The CDR3 DNA reads as TGTGCCACCAGCTTCGTACCGGGACAGGGGTACACTGAAGCTTTCTTT. This gives the protein CATSFVPGQGYTEAFF.